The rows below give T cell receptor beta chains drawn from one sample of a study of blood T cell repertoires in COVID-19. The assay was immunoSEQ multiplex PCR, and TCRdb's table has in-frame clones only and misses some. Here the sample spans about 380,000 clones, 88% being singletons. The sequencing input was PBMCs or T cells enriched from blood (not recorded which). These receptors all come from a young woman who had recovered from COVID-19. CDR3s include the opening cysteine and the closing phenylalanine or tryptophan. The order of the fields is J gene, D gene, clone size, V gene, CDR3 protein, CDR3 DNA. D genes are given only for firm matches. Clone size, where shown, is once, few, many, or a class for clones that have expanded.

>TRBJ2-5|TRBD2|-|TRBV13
CASSSFTSGREETQYF
TGTGCCAGCAGCTCCTTTACTAGCGGGAGAGAAGAGACCCAGTACTTC
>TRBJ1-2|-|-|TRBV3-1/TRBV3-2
CASSQGQNYGYTF
TGTGCCAGCAGCCAAGGACAGAACTATGGCTACACCTTC
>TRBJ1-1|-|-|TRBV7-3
CASSLYGRSTEAFF
TGTGCCAGCAGCTTATACGGTAGGAGTACTGAAGCTTTCTTT
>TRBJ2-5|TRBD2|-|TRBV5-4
CASSPSSGSQETQYF
TGTGCCAGCAGCCCAAGTAGCGGGAGTCAAGAGACCCAGTACTTC
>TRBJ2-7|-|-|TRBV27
CASSSPAYEQYF
TGTGCCAGCAGTAGTCCAGCCTACGAGCAGTACTTC
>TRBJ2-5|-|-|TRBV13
CASSSAHRGTQETQYF
TGTGCCAGCAGTTCGGCCCATCGGGGGACCCAAGAGACCCAGTACTTC
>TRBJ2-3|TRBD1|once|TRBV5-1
CASSLATGASTDTQYF
TGCGCCAGCAGCTTGGCAACAGGGGCGTCCACAGATACGCAGTATTTT
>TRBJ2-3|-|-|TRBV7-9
CASSSTLLGGAGTDTQYF
TGTGCCAGCAGCTCCACCCTCTTGGGGGGAGCAGGCACAGATACGCAGTATTTT
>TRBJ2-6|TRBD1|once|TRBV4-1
CASSQVGTGGFSGANVLTF
TGCGCCAGCAGCCAAGTTGGGACAGGGGGCTTTTCGGGGGCCAACGTCCTGACTTTC
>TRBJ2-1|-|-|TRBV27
CASSRLPGDNEQFF
TGTGCCAGCAGCCGTCTGCCGGGGGACAATGAGCAGTTCTTC
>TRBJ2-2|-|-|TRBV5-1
CASSYDSTGELFF
TGCGCCAGCAGTTATGACAGCACCGGGGAGCTGTTTTTT
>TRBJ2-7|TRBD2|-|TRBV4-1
CASSQALAGGTYEQYF
TGCGCCAGCAGCCAGGCTCTAGCGGGGGGGACCTACGAGCAGTACTTC
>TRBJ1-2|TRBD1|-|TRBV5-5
CASSLAEQGDYGYTF
TGTGCCAGCAGCTTGGCCGAACAGGGGGACTATGGCTACACCTTC
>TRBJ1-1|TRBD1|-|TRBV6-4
CASSAPKRDRSMNTEAFF
TGTGCCAGCAGTGCTCCGAAACGGGACAGGTCTATGAACACTGAAGCTTTCTTT
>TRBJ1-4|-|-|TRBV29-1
CSARDTTNEKLFF
TGCAGCGCCCGGGACACGACTAATGAAAAACTGTTTTTT
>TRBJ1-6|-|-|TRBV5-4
CASSLEGGRGGSPLHF
TGTGCCAGCAGCTTGGAGGGGGGGCGCGGCGGTTCACCCCTCCACTTT
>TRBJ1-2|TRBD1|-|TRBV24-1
CATSDPGQGGGYRGYTF
TGTGCCACCAGTGACCCCGGACAGGGCGGGGGCTATCGGGGCTACACCTTC
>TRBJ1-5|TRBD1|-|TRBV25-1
CAPGDRVRNQPQHF
TGTGCCCCCGGTGACAGGGTTCGCAATCAGCCCCAGCATTTT
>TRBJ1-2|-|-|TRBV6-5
CASSYDGDNYGYTF
TGTGCCAGCAGTTATGACGGGGATAACTATGGCTACACCTTC
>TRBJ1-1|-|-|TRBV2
CASSGPGMNTEAFF
TGTGCCAGCAGTGGTCCAGGAATGAACACTGAAGCTTTCTTT
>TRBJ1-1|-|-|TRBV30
CAWSGGPWSTEAFF
TGTGCCTGGAGTGGGGGGCCTTGGAGCACTGAAGCTTTCTTT
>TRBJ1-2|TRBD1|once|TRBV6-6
CASSPPNGPGQGSIFNYGYTF
TGTGCCAGCAGCCCACCAAACGGACCGGGACAGGGATCCATTTTTAACTATGGCTACACCTTC
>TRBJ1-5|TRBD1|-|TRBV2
CASSGERGLNQPQHF
TGTGCCAGCAGCGGGGAGAGGGGGCTTAATCAGCCCCAGCATTTT
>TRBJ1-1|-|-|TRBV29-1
CSVGEFGRMITEAFF
TGCAGCGTTGGGGAGTTTGGACGGATGATCACTGAAGCTTTCTTT
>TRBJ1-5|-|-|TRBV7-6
CASSPRGGLRSNQPQHF
TGTGCCAGCAGCCCCCGAGGAGGCCTTCGTAGCAATCAGCCCCAGCATTTT
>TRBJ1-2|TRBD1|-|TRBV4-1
CASRQGSGTGGRKAGYTF
TGCGCCAGCAGACAGGGGTCCGGGACAGGGGGAAGGAAGGCTGGCTACACCTTC
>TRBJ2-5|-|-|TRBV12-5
CASGLVLGSLEETQYF
TGTGCTAGTGGTTTGGTACTCGGCAGCCTAGAAGAGACCCAGTACTTC
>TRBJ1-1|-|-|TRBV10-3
CAIRVRERSEAFF
TGTGCCATCAGGGTGAGGGAAAGGTCTGAAGCTTTCTTT
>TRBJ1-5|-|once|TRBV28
CASSPDPGRTQPQHF
TGTGCCAGCAGTCCTGATCCGGGGAGAACTCAGCCCCAGCATTTT
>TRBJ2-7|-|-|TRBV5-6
CASSLAAAVPYEQYF
TGTGCCAGCAGCTTGGCCGCGGCTGTCCCCTACGAGCAGTACTTC
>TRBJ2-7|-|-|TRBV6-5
CASRQGGIYEQYF
TGTGCCAGCAGGCAGGGGGGCATCTACGAGCAGTACTTC
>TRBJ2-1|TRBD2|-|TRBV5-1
CASSLAGGGNEQFF
TGCGCCAGCTCGCTAGCGGGGGGTGGCAATGAGCAGTTCTTC
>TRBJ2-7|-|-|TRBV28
CASSFAPGNSYEQYF
TGTGCCAGCAGTTTTGCCCCAGGTAACTCCTACGAGCAGTACTTC
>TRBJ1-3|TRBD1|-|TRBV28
CASSLPLLGQGARGNTIYF
TGTGCCAGCAGTTTACCCCTCCTCGGACAGGGGGCCCGCGGAAACACCATATATTTT